This T cell receptor (beta chain) is from a study of identical twins. Study results and caveats: A lower insertion count was a feature of abundant cord blood beta clonotypes, with no such feature in memory repertoires.

In the case of this clonotype: Antigen specificity is unknown.

The CDR3 consists of 14 residues. The V end was cut by 5 bases, the J end by 5 bases, with 16 bases between. Germline lookup yields CDR1 SGHTA and CDR2 FQGNSA. TCRdb re-derived calls from the 5' RACE reads in MiXCR, one entry per CDR3 protein. Counted here are 600,000 to 800,000 distinct CDR3 sequences, roughly 20% occurring once; the ten biggest clones make up approximately 4.3%. These same records also appear under a second study, on T cells expressing NK-cell markers.

The sequenced sample was PBMCs. This TCR derives from a woman in her late teens or twenties in good health. This sequence joins TRBV7-2 and TRBJ2-7; D is unclear. The CDR3 region is CASSPVSWTHEQYF. The CDR3 DNA follows: TGTGCCAGCAGCCCCGTTTCCTGGACCCACGAGCAGTACTTC.